This T cell receptor (beta chain) originates from a study of blood T cell repertoires in COVID-19. At the level of the study: COVID-19 samples, acute and convalescent, were from the United States, Italy and Spain.

Participants spanned ages about 18 to 100 years and resided in 20 to 25 US areas. Assay: immunoSEQ multiplex PCR; the TCRdb copy retains only in-frame clones and omits some. The sample lists roughly 400,000 clones; 88% were seen once. The CDR3 runs to 13 residues. Germline V gene lookup returns CDR1 SGHRS and CDR2 YFSETQ. Trimming stripped 4 bases from V and 8 bases from J, with 15 bases between. The sample holds one count of this clone. This rearrangement joins TRBV5-1 to TRBJ1-1; no firm D call. Material for sequencing was PBMCs or T cells enriched from blood (not recorded which). This receptor was taken from a woman aged 18-29 years who had been exposed to COVID-19. The CDR3 coding sequence is TGCGCCAGCAGCCTGACGGGGATCACCGAAGCTTTCTTT. It translates to CASSLTGITEAFF.